These 5 T cell receptor beta chains were all obtained from the same sample, sequenced in a study of blood T cell repertoires in COVID-19. The protocol was immunoSEQ multiplex PCR, while the TCRdb copy is restricted to in-frame clones and leaves out a portion. Of tens of thousands of clones listed, roughly 90% were seen once; the top ten hold nearly 4%. The sample consisted of peripheral blood. Receptors were obtained from a man aged 65 to 79 with acute or convalescent COVID-19.

J is TRBJ2-3 and V is TRBV19; TRBD2 aligns across 7 bases. The junction had 5 bases not matched to a gene; V was cut back by 7 bases and J by 1 base. Germline V lookup: CDR1 LNHDA, CDR2 SQIVND (reference sequence). The CDR3 has 14 amino acids. The CDR3: CASTIGGGTDTQYF. The CDR3 bases are TGTGCCAGTACCATTGGGGGGGGCACAGATACGCAGTATTTT.

This clone was observed once. The chain has TRBV19 and TRBJ2-7; D possibly corresponds to TRBD1 (6 bases). V lost 4 bases to trimming and J lost 2 bases, with 15 bases between them. There are 15 residues in the CDR3. Germline V gene sequence: CDR1 LNHDA, CDR2 SQIVND (reference sequence). The CDR3 DNA sequence: TGTGCCAGTAGTACGGCTACGGGACAAGCCTACGAGCAGTACTTC. It is translated as CASSTATGQAYEQYF.

This chain connects TRBV9 to TRBJ2-2; 11 bases map to TRBD1. The junction had 6 bases not matched to a gene; V was cut back by 4 bases and J by 7 bases. The germline gives CDR1 SGDLS, CDR2 YYNGEE. This CDR3 contains 15 residues. In DNA, the CDR3 is TGTGCCAGCAGCCCCCGGGGACAGGGGGGCGGGGAGCTGTTTTTT. The encoded protein is CASSPRGQGGGELFF.

This clone has more than one count but fewer than ten. The rearrangement uses TRBV6-6 and TRBJ1-4; 8 bases match TRBD1. V was clipped by 6 bases and J by 5 bases; unmatched bases: 8. The CDR3 has 15 residues. Germline lookup yields CDR1 MNHNY and CDR2 SVGAGI (reference sequence). CDR3 DNA sequence: TGTGCCAGCAGCCGCGACAGGGGAATAAATGAAAAACTGTTTTTT. As protein: CASSRDRGINEKLFF.

The rearrangement joins TRBV19 to TRBJ1-2, with D tentatively TRBD1 (6 bases). Deletions cut 5 bases from V and 2 bases from J, with 12 bases between. The length of the CDR3 is 14 residues. The germline V gene encodes CDR1 LNHDA and CDR2 SQIVND (reference sequence). The CDR3 nucleotides are TGTGCCAGTAGTGAGACAGGTTACAACTATGGCTACACCTTC. Encoded protein: CASSETGYNYGYTF.